The rows below give T cell receptor beta chains drawn from one sample of a study of T-cell reconstitution after alpha-beta-depleted transplantation in children. A single record per CDR3 protein comes from TCRdb applying MiXCR to the PCR reads. The profile shows around 250,000 distinct CDR3 sequences, over 8% of them singletons. The source was PBMCs from the stem cell graft donor, collected from the stem cell graft. Source of these receptors: a human donor who donated a stem cell graft to a child with SCID. CDR3s include the opening cysteine and the closing phenylalanine or tryptophan. D genes are given only for firm matches. The size of a clone is reported for some rows only, either as once, few or many, or as a class for expanded clones.

16	TRBV2	.	TRBJ2-3	few	TGTGCCGGTACGGGGGACCCGAGATCTAGCACAGATACGCAGTATTTT	CAGTGDPRSSTDTQYF
16	TRBV24-1	TRBD1	TRBJ2-2	many	TGTGCCACCAGTGCCCCAGGGACAGGGAACACCGGGGAGCTGTTTTTT	CATSAPGTGNTGELFF
15	TRBV15	TRBD1	TRBJ2-7	few	TGTGCCACCAGCAGAGATCTAGGACAGGGCTACGAGCAGTACTTC	CATSRDLGQGYEQYF
13	TRBV3-1	.	TRBJ1-1	many	TGTGCCAGCAGCAAACCGACAGTCACTGAAGCTTTCTTT	CASSKPTVTEAFF
14	TRBV6-1	TRBD2	TRBJ2-7	few	TGTGCCAGCACCCCGACTAGCTCATCGTACGAGCAGTACTTC	CASTPTSSSYEQYF
13	TRBV29-1	.	TRBJ1-2	many	TGCAGCGTCTCGCAGGGGCTACGCTATGGCTACACCTTC	CSVSQGLRYGYTF
17	TRBV11-3	.	TRBJ2-2	.	TGTGCCAGCAGCTTAGAATCGGTGGGCGGGACCGCCGGGGAGCTGTTTTTT	CASSLESVGGTAGELFF
14	TRBV4-2	.	TRBJ2-7	few	TGTGCCAGCAGCCAAGTGGGGGAAACCTACGAGCAGTACTTC	CASSQVGETYEQYF
14	TRBV12-3/TRBV12-4	.	TRBJ2-7	.	TGTGCCAGCAGTTCGCCGGACAGTAACTACGAGCAGTACTTC	CASSSPDSNYEQYF
15	TRBV20-1	TRBD2	TRBJ2-5	few	TGCAGTGCTCTCCTAGCGGGGGGCACTCCAGAGACCCAGTACTTC	CSALLAGGTPETQYF
12	TRBV24-1	.	TRBJ2-3	many	TGTGCCACCAGTGATTTGCAGGGAACGCAGTATTTT	CATSDLQGTQYF
16	TRBV9	.	TRBJ2-2	.	TGTGCCAGCAGCGTAGTAGTAGCGGTGAACACCGGGGAGCTGTTTTTT	CASSVVVAVNTGELFF
14	TRBV6-1	.	TRBJ2-5	few	TGTGCCAGCAGTGCCTCCGGGGCCCCCAAGACCCAGTACTTC	CASSASGAPKTQYF
13	TRBV7-2	.	TRBJ1-6	few	TGTGCCAGCAGCTTATCGTTTAATTCACCCCTCCACTTT	CASSLSFNSPLHF
17	TRBV5-8	TRBD2	TRBJ2-3	.	TGTGCCAGCAGCCCCGGGACTAGCGGGGGAACTACAGATACGCAGTATTTT	CASSPGTSGGTTDTQYF
15	TRBV6-5	TRBD1	TRBJ2-7	.	TGTGCCAGCAGTTACGAGCTTGGGACAGGGGGCGAGCAGTACTTC	CASSYELGTGGEQYF
14	TRBV25-1	.	TRBJ2-2	few	TGTGCCAGCAGTGGAGGGGCCGGCACCGGGGAGCTGTTTTTT	CASSGGAGTGELFF
14	TRBV6-1	TRBD2	TRBJ2-3	few	TGTGCCAGCAGACCGGGGGGGCTGAGAGATACGCAGTATTTT	CASRPGGLRDTQYF
15	TRBV9	TRBD2	TRBJ2-1	few	TGTGCCAGCACCTCACTAGCGGGGGGGCTCAATGAGCAGTTCTTC	CASTSLAGGLNEQFF
15	TRBV5-5	.	TRBJ2-3	.	TGTGCCAGCAGACTTAAAGACTATAGCACAGATACGCAGTATTTT	CASRLKDYSTDTQYF
16	TRBV24-1	.	TRBJ2-1	.	TGTGCCACCAGTGATTTGACTCTGAGCTCCTACAATGAGCAGTTCTTC	CATSDLTLSSYNEQFF
20	TRBV18	.	TRBJ2-7	many	TGTGCCAGCTCCATAAACGGATGGGCTAAGGGGCAGGAAGGGGCCTACGAGCAGTACTTC	CASSINGWAKGQEGAYEQYF
15	TRBV20-1	TRBD1	TRBJ1-5	few	TGCAGTGCTATCTCAACGACAGGGGCAAATCAGCCCCAGCATTTT	CSAISTTGANQPQHF
16	TRBV4-2	.	TRBJ2-2	.	TGTGCCAGCAGCCAAGATCCAGATACTTCCACCGGGGAGCTGTTTTTT	CASSQDPDTSTGELFF
15	TRBV5-1	.	TRBJ2-5	.	TGCGCCAGCAGCTTTGACCCAGGGTCTCAAGAGACCCAGTACTTC	CASSFDPGSQETQYF
15	TRBV12-3/TRBV12-4	TRBD2	TRBJ2-7	many	TGTGCCAGCAGTGGTCAAGCGGGGGGGCTAGGCGAGCAGTACTTC	CASSGQAGGLGEQYF